This record concerns one T cell receptor beta chain sequence. After removal of 4 bases from V and 6 bases from J, the junction contained 12 bases not matched to a gene. The CDR3 sequence is 16 residues long. The germline gives CDR1 SGHKS, CDR2 YYEKEE (reference sequence). The sample is drawn from a study of cytomegalovirus exposure and HLA in healthy donors. Researchers ran the PCR with 60 Vbeta and 13 Jbeta primers. TCRdb's copy holds only in-frame clones and misses some; the assay was immunoSEQ multiplex PCR. In the table there are 200,000 to 250,000 clones, almost 85% of which are singletons. J is TRBJ1-5 and V is TRBV5-5; 8 bases match TRBD1. This TCR was recovered from a woman in her 40s in good health and CMV-seronegative. The sequencing sample was made of PBMCs. CDR3 residues: CASSRLMPGGSQPQHF. CDR3 DNA sequence: TGTGCCAGCAGCCGCCTAATGCCAGGGGGCAGTCAGCCCCAGCATTTT.